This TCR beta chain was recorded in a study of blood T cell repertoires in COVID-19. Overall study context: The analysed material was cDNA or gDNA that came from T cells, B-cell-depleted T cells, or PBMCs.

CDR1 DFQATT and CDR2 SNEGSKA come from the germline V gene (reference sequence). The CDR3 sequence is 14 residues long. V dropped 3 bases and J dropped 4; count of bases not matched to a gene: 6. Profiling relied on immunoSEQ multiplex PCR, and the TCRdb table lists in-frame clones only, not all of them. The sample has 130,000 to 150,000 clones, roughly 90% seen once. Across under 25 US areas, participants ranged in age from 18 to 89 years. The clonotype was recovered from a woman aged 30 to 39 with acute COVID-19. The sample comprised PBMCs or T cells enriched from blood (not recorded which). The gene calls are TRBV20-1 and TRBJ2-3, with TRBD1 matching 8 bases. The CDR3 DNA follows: TGCAGTGCTAGTGATAACAGGGGGTCAGATACGCAGTATTTT. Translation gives CSASDNRGSDTQYF.